These T cell receptor beta chains were read from a single sample in a study of T cell responses to AZD1222 COVID-19 vaccine. The method was immunoSEQ multiplex PCR; TCRdb's version includes in-frame clones alone and lacks a portion of them. This table holds about 94,000 clones, roughly 90% found once. Sequencing was performed on peripheral blood, taken 28 days after the second AZD1222 dose. These receptors originate from an adult who received the AZD1222 COVID-19 vaccine. The CDR3 runs from the conserved cysteine through the conserved F or W. The D gene is left open where the match is weak. Clone size, where shown, is once, few, many, or a class for clones that have expanded.

clone_size d_call j_call v_call cdr3_aa cdr3_nt
NA TRBD2 TRBJ2-7 TRBV28 CASSPLGLAGGSYEQYF TGTGCCAGCAGTCCTTTAGGACTAGCGGGAGGCTCCTACGAGCAGTACTTC
NA NA TRBJ1-4 TRBV5-1 CASSPDRINEKLFF TGCGCCAGCAGCCCGGACAGAATTAATGAAAAACTGTTTTTT
NA NA TRBJ1-1 TRBV7-9 CASSQGRYAEAFF TGTGCCAGCAGCCAAGGGAGGTACGCTGAAGCTTTCTTT
NA TRBD1 TRBJ2-5 TRBV7-9 CASSLFLTGWETQYF TGTGCCAGCAGCTTATTCCTGACAGGGTGGGAGACCCAGTACTTC
few NA TRBJ2-1 TRBV24-1 CASGTEWFF TGTGCCAGCGGGACAGAGTGGTTCTTC
NA NA TRBJ1-3 TRBV9 CASSKTADSLPGNTIYF TGTGCCAGCAGCAAGACAGCCGACAGCTTGCCTGGAAACACCATATATTTT
NA NA TRBJ1-2 TRBV25-1 CASSDRPTDGYTF TGTGCCAGCAGTGATCGGCCGACTGATGGCTACACCTTC
NA NA TRBJ1-2 TRBV6-1 CASSEASQGGGYTF TGTGCCAGCAGTGAAGCGTCGCAGGGCGGTGGCTACACCTTC
NA TRBD2 TRBJ2-1 TRBV7-2 CASSPDRSGGYPEQFF TGTGCCAGCAGCCCAGATAGGAGCGGGGGCTATCCGGAGCAGTTCTTC
NA NA TRBJ2-3 TRBV7-6 CASSPYRTDTQYF TGTGCCAGCAGCCCCTATAGGACAGATACGCAGTATTTT
NA NA TRBJ1-1 TRBV18 CASSPTLNTEAFF TGTGCCAGCTCCCCGACACTGAACACTGAAGCTTTCTTT
NA NA TRBJ1-4 TRBV5-1 CASSLGRGKLFF TGCGCCAGCAGCCTGGGTAGAGGAAAACTGTTTTTT
once TRBD1 TRBJ1-2 TRBV19 CASRFSRGNYGYTF TGTGCCAGTAGATTTAGCAGGGGGAACTATGGCTACACCTTC
NA NA TRBJ2-7 TRBV2 CASSELTGLSYEQYF TGTGCCAGCAGTGAACTAACAGGTCTGTCCTACGAGCAGTACTTC
NA TRBD1 TRBJ2-5 TRBV5-1 CASSPGQVAETQYF TGCGCCAGCAGCCCCGGACAGGTTGCAGAGACCCAGTACTTC
NA NA TRBJ1-2 TRBV25-1 CASSEGSGLDGYTF TGTGCCAGCAGTGAAGGCTCGGGCCTGGATGGCTACACCTTC
NA NA TRBJ1-1 TRBV30 CAWSEGVGTEAFF TGTGCCTGGAGTGAAGGGGTAGGCACTGAAGCTTTCTTT
NA NA TRBJ1-6 TRBV21-1 CASSFGGPDNSPLHF TGTGCCAGCAGCTTCGGGGGCCCGGATAATTCACCCCTCCACTTT
NA TRBD2 TRBJ2-4 TRBV24-1 CATSDSRTSGRNIQYF TGTGCCACCAGTGATTCACGGACTAGCGGGAGAAACATTCAGTACTTC
NA NA TRBJ2-2 TRBV5-6 CASSLWRDYTGELFF TGTGCCAGCAGCCTATGGCGGGACTACACCGGGGAGCTGTTTTTT